Below, 10 T cell receptor beta chains from the same sample are listed, as sequenced in a study of Ad26.COV2.S vaccination and SARS-CoV-2 variants. Sequenced by immunoSEQ multiplex PCR; TCRdb stores in-frame clones only, minus some. Of 290,000 or so clones in the sample, approximately 89% are singletons; the top ten hold about 3.5%. As to treatment: roughly 18 received Ad26.COV2.S at low or high dose, single or two shots; about 5 received placebo; per-sample allocation not given. Following the first vaccine or placebo injection, samples were taken on day 63. Sequenced material: peripheral blood, taken in a trial of Ad26.COV2.S vaccine versus placebo. These receptors all stem from a person between 18 and 59 years old who received the Ad26.COV2.S COVID-19 vaccine or a placebo.

The chain recombines TRBV4-1 with TRBJ2-3; D possibly corresponds to TRBD1 (6 bases). The germline V and J ends were trimmed by 3 bases and 0 bases, with 13 bases remaining between them. The CDR3 sequence is 16 residues long. Germline V lookup: CDR1 MGHRA, CDR2 YSYEKL. CDR3 DNA sequence: TGCGCCAGCAGCCACCCCAGGGGCACTAGCACAGATACGCAGTATTTT. As protein: CASSHPRGTSTDTQYF.

The CDR3 spells CAGRKQGVGGYTF. In DNA form, the CDR3 reads TGTGCCGGACGAAAACAGGGGGTCGGTGGCTACACCTTC. This chain connects TRBV30 to TRBJ1-2, with TRBD1 identical over 8 bases. Germline CDR1 is GTSNPN and CDR2 is SVGIG (reference sequence). V dropped 8 bases and J dropped 7; count of bases not matched to a gene: 12. This CDR3 has 13 residues.

The gene calls are TRBV6-5 and TRBJ2-3, with D tentatively TRBD1 (5 bases). The CDR3 is made up of 15 amino acids. Germline-derived CDR1 and CDR2 are MNHEY and SVGAGI. The ends were cut back, 0 bases at V and 5 bases at J, with 12 bases in the middle. The DNA of the CDR3 is TGTGCCAGCAGTTACTCGAGCAGGGTGGGAGATACGCAGTATTTT. It yields the protein CASSYSSRVGDTQYF.

The chain recombines TRBV7-9 with TRBJ2-1; 12 bases map to TRBD2. Trimming cost V 7 bases and J 3 bases; bases outside gene matches: 13. This CDR3 is 18 amino acids long. Germline V lookup: CDR1 SEHNR, CDR2 FQNEAQ (reference sequence). This chain's CDR3 is CASNIWGEGLAGYNEQFF. The CDR3 DNA is TGTGCCAGCAACATATGGGGCGAGGGACTAGCGGGCTACAATGAGCAGTTCTTC. The whole variable domain, filled in from reference TRBV7-9 and TRBJ2-1, reads DTGVSQNPRHKITKRGQNVTFRCDPISEHNRLYWYRQTLGQGPEFLTYFQNEAQLEKSRLLSDRFSAERPKGSFSTLEIQRTEQGDSAMYLCASNIWGEGLAGYNEQFFGPGTRLTVL.

In its sample, this clone was seen a few times. V and J are TRBV12-5 and TRBJ1-1; no reliable D call. CDR3 length: 15 amino acids. V gave up 4 bases and J gave up 0 bases, with 12 bases separating them. The germline CDR1 and CDR2 sequences are LGHNT and FRNRAP. Written as DNA, the CDR3 is TGTGCTAGTGGTTCTATCGACTTGGTGAACACTGAAGCTTTCTTT. Encoded protein: CASGSIDLVNTEAFF.

The chain combines TRBV5-8 with TRBJ1-5; 12 bases map to TRBD1. Germline V gene lookup returns CDR1 SGHTS and CDR2 YDEGEE. This CDR3 has 16 amino acids. Losses at the gene ends were 3 bases for V and 7 bases for J; bases not matched to a gene: 8. DNA of the CDR3: TGTGCCAGCAGCTCAACGGGACAGGGGGCTTGGCAGCCCCAGCATTTT. Amino acid sequence: CASSSTGQGAWQPQHF.

The V and J genes are TRBV27 and TRBJ1-2; a weak D match, TRBD1 (6 bases). The V and J ends lost 6 bases and 3 bases respectively, with 17 bases between them. The CDR3 has 15 amino acids. Germline CDR1 and CDR2: MNHEY and SMNVEV (reference sequence). The CDR3: CASRARGTIDYGYTF. In DNA form, the CDR3 reads TGTGCCAGCAGAGCTCGCGGGACAATCGACTATGGCTACACCTTC.

The chain recombines TRBV13 with TRBJ2-3; 10 positions match TRBD1. The CDR3 spans 15 residues. The junction had 6 bases not matched to a gene; V was cut back by 5 bases and J by 4 bases. Per the germline V gene, CDR1 is PRHDT and CDR2 is FYEKMQ (reference sequence). This CDR3 is CASSQEGQGSDTQYF. The CDR3, as DNA: TGTGCCAGCAGCCAAGAGGGACAGGGGTCAGATACGCAGTATTTT.

The genes are TRBV6-5 and TRBJ1-5, with D unclear. The CDR3 is 14 amino acids. CDR1 is MNHEY, CDR2 SVGAGI, per germline. V was pared by 5 bases and J by 0 bases, with 8 bases between. The CDR3 coding sequence is TGTGCCAGCAGTCCAGCTTATAGCAATCAGCCCCAGCATTTT. Its translation: CASSPAYSNQPQHF.

This chain joins TRBV18 and TRBJ1-4, with 8 positions matching TRBD1. Germline trimming cut 0 bases from V and 5 bases from J; bases unmatched to any gene: 2. Germline lookup yields CDR1 KGHSH and CDR2 LQKENI. The length of the CDR3 is 15 residues. The CDR3: CASSPPGQENEKLFF. The CDR3 DNA is TGTGCCAGCTCACCACCGGGACAGGAGAATGAAAAACTGTTTTTT.